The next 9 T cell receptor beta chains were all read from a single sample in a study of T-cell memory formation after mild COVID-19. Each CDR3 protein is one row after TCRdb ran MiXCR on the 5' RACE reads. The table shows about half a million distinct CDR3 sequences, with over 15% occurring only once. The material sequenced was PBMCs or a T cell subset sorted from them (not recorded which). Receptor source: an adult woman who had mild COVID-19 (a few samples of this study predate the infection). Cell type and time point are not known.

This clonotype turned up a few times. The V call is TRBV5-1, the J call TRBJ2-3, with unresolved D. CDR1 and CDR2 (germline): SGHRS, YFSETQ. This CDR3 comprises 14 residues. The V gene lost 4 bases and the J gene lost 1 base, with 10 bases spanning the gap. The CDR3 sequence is CASSRLQRTDTQYF. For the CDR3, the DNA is TGCGCCAGCAGCCGTCTCCAACGCACAGATACGCAGTATTTT.

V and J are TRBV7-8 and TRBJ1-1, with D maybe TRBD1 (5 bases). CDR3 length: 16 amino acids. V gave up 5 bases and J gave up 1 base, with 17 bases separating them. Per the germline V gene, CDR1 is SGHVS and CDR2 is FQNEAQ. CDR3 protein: CASSPPGHPANTEAFF. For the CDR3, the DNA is TGTGCCAGCAGCCCACCGGGGCACCCAGCGAACACTGAAGCTTTCTTT.

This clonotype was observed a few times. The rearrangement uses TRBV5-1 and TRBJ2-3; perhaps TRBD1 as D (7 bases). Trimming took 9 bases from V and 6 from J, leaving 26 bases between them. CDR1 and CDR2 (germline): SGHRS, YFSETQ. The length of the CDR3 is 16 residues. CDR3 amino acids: CATRLDREVPEDTQYF. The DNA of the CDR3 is TGCGCCACTCGCCTAGACAGGGAGGTCCCAGAGGATACGCAGTATTTT.

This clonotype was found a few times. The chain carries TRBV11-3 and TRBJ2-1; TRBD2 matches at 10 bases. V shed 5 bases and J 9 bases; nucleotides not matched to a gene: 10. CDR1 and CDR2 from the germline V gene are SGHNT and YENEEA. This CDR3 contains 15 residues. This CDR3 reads CASSNLAGVFSEQFF. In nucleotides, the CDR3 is TGTGCCAGCAGCAACCTAGCGGGAGTTTTCAGTGAGCAGTTCTTC. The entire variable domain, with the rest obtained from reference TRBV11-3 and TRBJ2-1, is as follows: EAGVVQSPRYKIIEKKQPVAFWCNPISGHNTLYWYLQNLGQGPELLIRYENEEAVDDSQLPKDRFSAERLKGVDSTLKIQPAELGDSAVYLCASSNLAGVFSEQFFGPGTRLTVL.

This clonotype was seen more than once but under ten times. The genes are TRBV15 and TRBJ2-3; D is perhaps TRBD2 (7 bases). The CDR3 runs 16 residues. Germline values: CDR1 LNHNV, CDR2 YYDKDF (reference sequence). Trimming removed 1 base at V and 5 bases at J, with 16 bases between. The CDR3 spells CATSRGGGHGGDTQYF. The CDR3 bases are TGTGCCACCAGCAGAGGGGGGGGGCACGGAGGAGATACGCAGTATTTT.

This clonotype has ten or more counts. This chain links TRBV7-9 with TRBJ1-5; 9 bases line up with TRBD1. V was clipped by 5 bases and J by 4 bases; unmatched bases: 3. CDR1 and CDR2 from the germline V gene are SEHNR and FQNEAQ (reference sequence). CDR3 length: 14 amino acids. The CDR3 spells CASSRTGANQPQHF. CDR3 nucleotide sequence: TGTGCCAGCAGCCGGACAGGGGCGAATCAGCCCCAGCATTTT.

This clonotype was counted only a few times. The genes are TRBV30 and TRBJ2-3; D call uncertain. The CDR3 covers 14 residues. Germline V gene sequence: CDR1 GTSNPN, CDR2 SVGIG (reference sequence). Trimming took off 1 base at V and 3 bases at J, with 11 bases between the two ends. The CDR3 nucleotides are TGTGCCTGGAGTGGATCCACTACAACAGATACGCAGTATTTT. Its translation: CAWSGSTTTDTQYF.

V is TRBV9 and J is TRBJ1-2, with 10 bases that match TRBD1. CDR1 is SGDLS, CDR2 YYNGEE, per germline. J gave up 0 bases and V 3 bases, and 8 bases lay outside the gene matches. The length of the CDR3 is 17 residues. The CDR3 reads CASSGFGTGETNYGYTF. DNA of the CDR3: TGTGCCAGCAGCGGGTTCGGGACAGGGGAGACTAACTATGGCTACACCTTC.

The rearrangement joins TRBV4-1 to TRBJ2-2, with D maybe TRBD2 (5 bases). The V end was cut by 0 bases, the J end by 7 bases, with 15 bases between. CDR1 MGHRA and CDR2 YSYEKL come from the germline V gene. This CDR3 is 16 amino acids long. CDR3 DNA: TGCGCCAGCAGCCAAGAGCGATCGGGATCCAACGGGGAGCTGTTTTTT. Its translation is CASSQERSGSNGELFF.